This T cell receptor (beta chain) was documented in a study of blood T cell repertoires in COVID-19. Across the study: Material from acute and convalescent COVID-19 was sourced from the United States, Italy and Spain. Sample material is recorded as cDNA or gDNA derived from T cells, B-cell-depleted T cells, or PBMCs.

V was clipped by 1 base and J by 0 bases, with 6 bases between them. The CDR3 length is 14 residues. Germline CDR1 and CDR2: SGDLS and YYNGEE. Participants reported their clinical history, and cohort assignment relied on those reports. Clones were sequenced by immunoSEQ multiplex PCR, and TCRdb holds only the in-frame ones, with some missing. Of around 300,000 clones in the sample, about 89% were seen once. Sample: PBMCs or T cells enriched from blood (not recorded which). The sequence was obtained from a woman in her thirties or forties who had recovered from COVID-19. The J gene is TRBJ2-3, the V gene TRBV9; D is uncertain. This CDR3 reads CASSVSTSTDTQYF. CDR3 DNA sequence: TGTGCCAGCAGCGTATCAACTAGCACAGATACGCAGTATTTT.